This TCR beta chain derives from a study of T cells after posttransplantation cyclophosphamide. Overall study findings and caveats: TRB overlap between skin or GI tissue T cells and blood was limited.

Busulfan-fludarabine conditioning, marrow transplant, and cyclophosphamide on days +3 and +4 were administered. This clone was counted ten times or more. Antigen: not known. Produced via immunoSEQ multiplex PCR; TCRdb's table is partial and in-frame only. The repertoire shows 20,000 to 25,000 clones, none seen only once; the top ten take 1.8%. The source material was PBMCs, sampled after allogeneic stem cell transplant with posttransplant cyclophosphamide. The clonotype originates from a male patient in his late teens or twenties who received an allogeneic stem cell transplant from a related donor, was CMV-positive, and had no GVHD. Among the T cells, some may be from the graft donor.

The CDR3: CASSLRGEQFF. The CDR3 DNA is TGTGCCAGCAGTTTACGAGGTGAGCAGTTCTTC. The chain combines TRBV27 with TRBJ2-1; D uncertain. Per the germline V gene, CDR1 is MNHEY and CDR2 is SMNVEV (reference sequence). V lost 2 bases to trimming and J lost 9 bases, with 5 bases between them. The CDR3 has 11 amino acids.